The clone carrying this T cell receptor (beta chain) was seen just once. The germline gives CDR1 MNHEY, CDR2 SMNVEV (reference sequence). Deletions cut 2 bases from V and 4 bases from J, with 21 bases between. This CDR3 region has 18 residues. The sample comes from a study of blood T cell repertoires in COVID-19. Study details: Samples came from the United States, Italy and Spain, spanning acute and convalescent COVID-19. Sources were T cells, B-cell-depleted T cells, or PBMCs; the material itself was cDNA or gDNA.

Per the original methods: Estimated nucleated cell counts came from reference gene primer amplification. Method: immunoSEQ multiplex PCR; TCRdb's copy keeps in-frame clones and lacks some. V, J and clone size are those of that table, while D and trimming were read from the DNA. Found here are fewer than 250,000 clones, more than 80% of them singletons; the top ten hold around 5.2%. The origin of this receptor is a human donor in a cohort sampled during active COVID-19. Sequencing input: peripheral blood. This sequence joins TRBV27 and TRBJ2-1; tentatively, D is TRBD1 (5 bases). CDR3 coding DNA: TGTGCCAGCAGTTTAAACCCCCCCGGCAGGGTGATATACAATGAGCAGTTCTTC. This encodes CASSLNPPGRVIYNEQFF.